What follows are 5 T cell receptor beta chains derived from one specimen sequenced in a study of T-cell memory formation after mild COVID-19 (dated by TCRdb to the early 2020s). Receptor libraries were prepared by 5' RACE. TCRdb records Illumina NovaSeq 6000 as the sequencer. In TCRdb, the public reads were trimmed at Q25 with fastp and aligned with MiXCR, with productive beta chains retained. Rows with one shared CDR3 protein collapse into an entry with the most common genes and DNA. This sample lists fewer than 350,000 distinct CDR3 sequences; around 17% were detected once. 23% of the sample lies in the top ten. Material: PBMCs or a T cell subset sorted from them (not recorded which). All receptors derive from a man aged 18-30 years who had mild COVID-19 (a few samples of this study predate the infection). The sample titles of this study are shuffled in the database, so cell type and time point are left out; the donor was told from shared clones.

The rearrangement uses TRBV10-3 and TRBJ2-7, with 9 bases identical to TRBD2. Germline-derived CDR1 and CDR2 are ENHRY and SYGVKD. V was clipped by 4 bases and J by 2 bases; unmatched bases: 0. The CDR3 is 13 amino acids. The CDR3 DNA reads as TGTGCCATCAGTGCTAGCGGGGCCTACGAGCAGTACTTC. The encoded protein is CAISASGAYEQYF.

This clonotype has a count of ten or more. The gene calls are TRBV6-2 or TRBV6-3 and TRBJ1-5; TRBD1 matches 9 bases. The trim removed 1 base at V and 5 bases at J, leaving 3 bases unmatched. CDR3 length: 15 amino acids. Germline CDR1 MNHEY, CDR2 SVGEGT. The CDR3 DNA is TGTGCCAGCAGTTACTTCGGGACAGGGCATCAGCCCCAGCATTTT. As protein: CASSYFGTGHQPQHF.

The CDR3 region is CASSQDKGGAAEAFF. The CDR3 nucleotides are TGCGCCAGCAGCCAAGATAAAGGGGGCGCAGCTGAAGCTTTCTTT. The chain uses TRBV4-3 and TRBJ1-1, with 7 positions matching TRBD1. Germline assignment: CDR1 LGHNA and CDR2 YSLEER. The ends lost 0 bases at V and 6 bases at J; junction bases unmatched: 7. The CDR3 covers 15 residues.

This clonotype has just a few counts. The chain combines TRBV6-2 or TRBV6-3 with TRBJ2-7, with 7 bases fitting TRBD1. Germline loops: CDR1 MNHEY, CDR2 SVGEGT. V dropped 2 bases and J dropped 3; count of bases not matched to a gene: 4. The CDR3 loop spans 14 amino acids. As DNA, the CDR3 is TGTGCCAGCAGTTACGGACAGGCTAACTACGAGCAGTACTTC. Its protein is CASSYGQANYEQYF.

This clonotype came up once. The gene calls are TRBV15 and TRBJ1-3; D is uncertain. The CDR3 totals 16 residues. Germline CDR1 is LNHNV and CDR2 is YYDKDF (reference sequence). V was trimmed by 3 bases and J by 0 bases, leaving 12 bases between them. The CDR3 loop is CATSRGRPSSGNTIYF. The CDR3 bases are TGTGCCACCAGCAGGGGTCGACCCAGCTCTGGAAACACCATATATTTT. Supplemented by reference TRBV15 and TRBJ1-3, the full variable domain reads DAMVIQNPRYQVTQFGKPVTLSCSQTLNHNVMYWYQQKSSQAPKLLFHYYDKDFNNEADTPDNFQSRRPNTSFCFLDIRSPGLGDTAMYLCATSRGRPSSGNTIYFGEGSWLTVV.